The entry below gives a single T cell receptor beta chain sequence along with its context. The specificity of this receptor is unknown. Base qualities are not recorded, but no much larger clone differs from it by a single base. V sheds 2 bases and J sheds 2 bases, leaving 6 bases between their ends. The CDR3 measures 12 amino acids from cysteine to phenylalanine. The sequence is cut down to CDR3 DNA, 36 bases in frame from base 1. Reading the germline V gene (reference sequence) gives CDR1 GTSNPN and CDR2 SVGIG. TCRbeta CDR3 regions were amplified from genomic DNA by means of the immunoSEQ Assay, a bias-controlled multiplex PCR. The source study handled its data this way. Nucleated cell counts per sample were estimated from amplification of reference gene primers within the assay. To quantify the absolute abundance of each unique TCRbeta CDR3 rearrangement, sequence reads were collapsed and filtered. For each sample, productive Simpson clonality was calculated as the square root of Simpson's diversity index across productive rearrangements. Drawn from immuneACCESS, this table holds only the in-frame rearrangements with V and J called that TCRdb kept. Clones are partly lost; checked studies trace under half to an unresolved V gene and leave the rest unexplained. That table furnishes V, J and clone size, whereas the DNA furnished D and trimming. The sample has about 50,000 clones on record, about 84% of them singletons. The ten largest clones take up approximately 2% of the sample.

This specimen belongs to a study of blood T cell repertoires in COVID-19 (dated by TCRdb to between 2020 and 2021). Turning to the overall study: Samples covering the acute and convalescent phases of COVID-19 were provided by collaborators in the United States, Italy and Spain. The samples were drawn from two sources: the first 160 participants of the ongoing ImmuneRACE study, and about 1,300 subjects contributed by 6 global collaborators. Nearly every sample came with metadata listing a de-identified subject ID, COVID-19 status, age in years and sex. A freely available public database, intended as a resource for researchers studying the immune response to SARS-CoV-2, is where the repertoires were released. The dataset comprised deeply sampled blood TCRbeta repertoires from subjects exposed to, actively infected with, or recovered from COVID-19. The material from the prospective study consisted of cDNA or gDNA derived from T cells, B-cell-depleted T cells, or PBMCs. HLA class I and class II types, where available, came from metadata supplied by the sample provider rather than from assay-based typing. What the work shows at the level of the full study, not this receptor alone: How much clinical and demographic metadata was included differed by source and by participant, and the metadata was provided uncurated.

Each collaborating institution followed its own protocols to collect whole blood in K2EDTA tubes. For TCRbeta analysis, collaborators shipped samples as frozen whole blood, isolated PBMCs, or DNA extracted from either of those sample types. Sequenced input: peripheral blood. The chain joins TRBV30 to TRBJ1-2; the D gene cannot be named for sure. The sequence was obtained from a woman aged 55-75 years with acute or convalescent COVID-19. Read as DNA, the sequence is TGTGCCTGGAGTACGGGAAACTATGGCTACACCTTC. Its protein reads: CAWSTGNYGYTF.